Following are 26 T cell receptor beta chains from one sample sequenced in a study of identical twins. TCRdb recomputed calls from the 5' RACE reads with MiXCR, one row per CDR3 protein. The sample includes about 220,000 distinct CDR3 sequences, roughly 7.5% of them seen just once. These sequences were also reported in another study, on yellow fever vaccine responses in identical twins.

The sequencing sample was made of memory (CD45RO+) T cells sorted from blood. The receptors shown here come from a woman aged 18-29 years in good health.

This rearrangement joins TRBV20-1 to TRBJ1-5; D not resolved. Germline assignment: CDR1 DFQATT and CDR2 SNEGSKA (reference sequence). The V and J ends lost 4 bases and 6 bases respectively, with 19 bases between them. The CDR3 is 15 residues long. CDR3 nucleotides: TGCAGTGCTAACTTGGTCGGGATGTCTTTTCAGCCCCAGCATTTT. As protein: CSANLVGMSFQPQHF.

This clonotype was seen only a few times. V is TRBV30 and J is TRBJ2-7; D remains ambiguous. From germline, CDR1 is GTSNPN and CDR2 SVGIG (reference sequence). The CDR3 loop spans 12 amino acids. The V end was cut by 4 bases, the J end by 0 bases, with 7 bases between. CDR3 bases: TGTGCCTGGAATAGGGTCTCCTACGAGCAGTACTTC. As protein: CAWNRVSYEQYF. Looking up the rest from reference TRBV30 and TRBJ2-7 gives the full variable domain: SQTIHQWPATLVQPVGSPLSLECTVEGTSNPNLYWYRQAAGRGLQLLFYSVGIGQISSEVPQNLSASRPQDRQFILSSKKLLLSDSGFYLCAWNRVSYEQYFGPGTRLTVT.

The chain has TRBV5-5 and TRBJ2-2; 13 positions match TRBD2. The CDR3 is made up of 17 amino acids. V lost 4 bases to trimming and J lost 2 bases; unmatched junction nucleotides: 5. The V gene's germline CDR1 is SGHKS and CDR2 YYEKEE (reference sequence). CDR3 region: CASSRGLAGANTGELFF. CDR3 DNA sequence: TGTGCCAGCAGCCGCGGACTAGCGGGGGCCAACACCGGGGAGCTGTTTTTT.

This chain's CDR3 is CASRSDRDTTYEQYF. CDR3 nucleotide sequence: TGTGCCAGCAGGAGCGACCGGGACACGACCTACGAGCAGTACTTC. The V gene is TRBV6-1, the J gene TRBJ2-7; TRBD1 is a possible D gene (6 bases). The germline V and J ends were trimmed by 6 bases and 2 bases, with 17 bases remaining between them. The CDR3 sequence is 15 residues long. Per germline, CDR1 MNHNS and CDR2 SASEGT.

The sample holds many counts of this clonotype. CDR3 nucleotides: TGTGCCAGCAGCCCGAGCGGGGGGGCCGTTCGGGCAGATACGCAGTATTTT. Translation: CASSPSGGAVRADTQYF. This rearrangement joins TRBV3-1 to TRBJ2-3, with TRBD2 identical over 10 bases. The germline V gene encodes CDR1 LGHDT and CDR2 YNNKEL (reference sequence). J gave up 4 bases and V 4 bases, and 11 bases lay outside the gene matches. CDR3 length: 17 residues.

CDR3 in DNA: TGCAGTGTTGCAAACCCCCCGGGTGAGGGGAGTTCACCCCTCCACTTT. Translated, it gives CSVANPPGEGSSPLHF. The chain couples TRBV20-1 to TRBJ1-6; possible D gene TRBD1, 5 bases. Trimming removed 7 bases at V and 9 bases at J, with 25 bases between. CDR1 is DFQATT, CDR2 SNEGSKA, per germline (reference sequence). There are 16 residues in the CDR3.

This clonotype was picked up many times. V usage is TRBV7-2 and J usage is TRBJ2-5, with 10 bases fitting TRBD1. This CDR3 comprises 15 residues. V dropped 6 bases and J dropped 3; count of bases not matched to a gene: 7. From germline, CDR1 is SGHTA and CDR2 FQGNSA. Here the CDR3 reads CASRRQGAREETQYF. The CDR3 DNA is TGTGCCAGCAGACGACAGGGGGCCAGAGAAGAGACCCAGTACTTC.

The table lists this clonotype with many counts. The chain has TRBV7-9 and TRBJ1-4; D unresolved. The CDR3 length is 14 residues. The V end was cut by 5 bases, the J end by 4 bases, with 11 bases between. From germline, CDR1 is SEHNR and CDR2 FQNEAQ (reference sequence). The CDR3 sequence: CASSPGRSNEKLFF. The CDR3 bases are TGTGCCAGCAGCCCTGGGAGAAGTAATGAAAAACTGTTTTTT.

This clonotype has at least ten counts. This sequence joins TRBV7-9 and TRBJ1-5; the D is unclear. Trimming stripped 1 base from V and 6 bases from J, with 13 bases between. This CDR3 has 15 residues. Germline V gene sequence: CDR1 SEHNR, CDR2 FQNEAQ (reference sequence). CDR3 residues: CASSLGGEAGQPQHF. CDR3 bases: TGTGCCAGCAGCTTAGGAGGTGAGGCGGGTCAGCCCCAGCATTTT.

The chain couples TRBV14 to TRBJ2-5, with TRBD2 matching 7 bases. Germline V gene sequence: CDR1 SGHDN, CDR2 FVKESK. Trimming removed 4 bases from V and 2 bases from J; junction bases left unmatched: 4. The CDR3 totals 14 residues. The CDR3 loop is CASSLLAAQETQYF. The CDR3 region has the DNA TGTGCCAGCAGCCTTCTAGCGGCTCAAGAGACCCAGTACTTC.

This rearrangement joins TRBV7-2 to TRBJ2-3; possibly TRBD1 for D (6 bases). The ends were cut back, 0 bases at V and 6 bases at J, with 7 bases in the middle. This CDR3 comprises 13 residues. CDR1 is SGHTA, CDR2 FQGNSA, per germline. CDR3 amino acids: CASSLARGDTQYF. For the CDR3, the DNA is TGTGCCAGCAGCTTAGCGAGGGGGGATACGCAGTATTTT. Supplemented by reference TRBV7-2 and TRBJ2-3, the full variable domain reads GAGVSQSPSNKVTEKGKDVELRCDPISGHTALYWYRQSLGQGLEFLIYFQGNSAPDKSGLPSDRFSAERTGGSVSTLTIQRTQQEDSAVYLCASSLARGDTQYFGPGTRLTVL.

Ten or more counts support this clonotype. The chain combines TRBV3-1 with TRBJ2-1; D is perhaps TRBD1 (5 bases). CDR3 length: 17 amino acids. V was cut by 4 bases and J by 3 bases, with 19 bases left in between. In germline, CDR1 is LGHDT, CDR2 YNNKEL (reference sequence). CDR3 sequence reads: CASSPGQRLVVYNEQFF. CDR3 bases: TGTGCCAGCAGCCCTGGACAACGCTTAGTTGTCTACAATGAGCAGTTCTTC.

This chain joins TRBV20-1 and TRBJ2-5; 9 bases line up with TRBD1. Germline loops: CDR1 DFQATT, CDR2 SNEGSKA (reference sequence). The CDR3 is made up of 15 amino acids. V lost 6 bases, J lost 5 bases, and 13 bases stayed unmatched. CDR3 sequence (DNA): TGCAGTGCGCACTGGACAGGGGATAGTCGGGAGACCCAGTACTTC. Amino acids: CSAHWTGDSRETQYF.

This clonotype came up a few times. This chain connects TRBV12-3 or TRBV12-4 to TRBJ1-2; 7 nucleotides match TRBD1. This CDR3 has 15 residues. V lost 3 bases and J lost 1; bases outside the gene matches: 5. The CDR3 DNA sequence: TGTGCCAGCAGTTTGTCAGGGGGTGTTAACTATGGCTACACCTTC. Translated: CASSLSGGVNYGYTF.

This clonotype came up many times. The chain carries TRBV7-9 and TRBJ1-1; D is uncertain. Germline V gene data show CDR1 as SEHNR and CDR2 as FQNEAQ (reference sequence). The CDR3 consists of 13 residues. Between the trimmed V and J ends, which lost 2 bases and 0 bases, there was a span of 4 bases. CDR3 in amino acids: CASSLLVNTEAFF. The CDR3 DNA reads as TGTGCCAGCAGCTTATTGGTGAACACTGAAGCTTTCTTT.

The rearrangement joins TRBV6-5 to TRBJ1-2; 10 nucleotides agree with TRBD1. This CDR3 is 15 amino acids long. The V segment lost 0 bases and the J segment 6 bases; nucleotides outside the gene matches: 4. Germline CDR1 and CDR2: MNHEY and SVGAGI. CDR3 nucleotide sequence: TGTGCCAGCAGTTACTCGGCGGGACAGGGGCATGGCTACACCTTC. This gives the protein CASSYSAGQGHGYTF.

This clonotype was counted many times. In DNA form, the CDR3 reads TGCAGTGCCAGCGACTCAACCGGACAGGGGGCGATCGGGGAGCTGTTTTTT. It specifies CSASDSTGQGAIGELFF. J is TRBJ2-2 and V is TRBV20-1; 11 bases are a match to TRBD1. Trimming took 6 bases from V and 7 from J; bases not matched to a gene: 16. CDR1 is DFQATT, CDR2 SNEGSKA, per germline (reference sequence). This CDR3 comprises 17 residues.

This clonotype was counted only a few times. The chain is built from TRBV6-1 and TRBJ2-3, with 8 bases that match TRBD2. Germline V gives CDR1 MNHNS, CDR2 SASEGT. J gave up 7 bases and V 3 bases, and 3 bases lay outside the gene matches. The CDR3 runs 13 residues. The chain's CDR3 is CASSDAGGHTQYF. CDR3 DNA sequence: TGTGCCAGCAGTGACGCGGGGGGCCATACGCAGTATTTT.

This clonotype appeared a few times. The CDR3 DNA reads TGTGCCAGCAGCTTGTTGGGGAGGACTAATGAAAAACTGTTTTTT. The encoded protein is CASSLLGRTNEKLFF. This chain links TRBV5-6 with TRBJ1-4; D is unclear. The CDR3 is 15 residues long. V gave up 1 base and J gave up 2 bases, with 9 bases separating them. Germline V CDR1 and CDR2: SGHDT, YYEEEE. Filled out from reference TRBV5-6 and TRBJ1-4, the complete variable domain reads DAGVTQSPTHLIKTRGQQVTLRCSPKSGHDTVSWYQQALGQGPQFIFQYYEEEERQRGNFPDRFSGHQFPNYSSELNVNALLLGDSALYLCASSLLGRTNEKLFFGSGTQLSVL.

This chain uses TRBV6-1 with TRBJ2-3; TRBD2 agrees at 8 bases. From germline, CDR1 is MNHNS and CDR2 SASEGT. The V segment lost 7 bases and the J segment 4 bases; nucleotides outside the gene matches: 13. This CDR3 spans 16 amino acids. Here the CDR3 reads CASTLRSGGSSDTQYF. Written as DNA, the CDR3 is TGTGCCAGCACACTAAGAAGCGGGGGTAGCTCAGATACGCAGTATTTT.

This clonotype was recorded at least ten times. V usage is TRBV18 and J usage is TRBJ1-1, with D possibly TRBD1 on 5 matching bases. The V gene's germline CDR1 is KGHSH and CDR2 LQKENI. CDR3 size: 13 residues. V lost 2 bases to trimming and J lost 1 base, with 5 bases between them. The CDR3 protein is CASSPTGNTEAFF. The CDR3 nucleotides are TGTGCCAGCTCACCAACAGGGAACACTGAAGCTTTCTTT.

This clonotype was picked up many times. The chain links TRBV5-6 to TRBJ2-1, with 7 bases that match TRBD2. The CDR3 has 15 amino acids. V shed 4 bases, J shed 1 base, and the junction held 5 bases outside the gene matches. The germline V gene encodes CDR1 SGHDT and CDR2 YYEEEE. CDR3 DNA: TGTGCCAGCAGCCCCGGACTAGTATCCTACAATGAGCAGTTCTTC. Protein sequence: CASSPGLVSYNEQFF. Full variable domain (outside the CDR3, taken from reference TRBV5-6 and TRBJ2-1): DAGVTQSPTHLIKTRGQQVTLRCSPKSGHDTVSWYQQALGQGPQFIFQYYEEEERQRGNFPDRFSGHQFPNYSSELNVNALLLGDSALYLCASSPGLVSYNEQFFGPGTRLTVL.

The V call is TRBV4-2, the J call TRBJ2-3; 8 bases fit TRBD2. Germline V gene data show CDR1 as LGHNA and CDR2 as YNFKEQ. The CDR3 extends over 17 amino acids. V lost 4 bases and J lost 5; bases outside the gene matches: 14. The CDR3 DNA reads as TGTGCCAGCAGCCGTCTACCTGCGGGGGGCACGGGAGATACGCAGTATTTT. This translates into CASSRLPAGGTGDTQYF.

CDR3 region: CASSLDGGQTNYGYTF. The CDR3 bases are TGTGCCAGCAGCTTAGATGGGGGACAGACTAACTATGGCTACACCTTC. J is TRBJ1-2 and V is TRBV11-2, with TRBD1 identical over 7 bases. Losses at the gene ends were 0 bases for V and 0 bases for J; bases not matched to a gene: 4. Germline CDR1 is SGHAT and CDR2 is FQNNGV. The CDR3 spans 16 residues.

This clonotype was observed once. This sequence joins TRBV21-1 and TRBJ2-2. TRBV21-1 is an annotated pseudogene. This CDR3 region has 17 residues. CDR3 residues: CASSNDRQVEITGELFF. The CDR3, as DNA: TGTGCCAGCAGCAACGATCGGCAGGTCGAAATCACCGGGGAGCTGTTTTTT.

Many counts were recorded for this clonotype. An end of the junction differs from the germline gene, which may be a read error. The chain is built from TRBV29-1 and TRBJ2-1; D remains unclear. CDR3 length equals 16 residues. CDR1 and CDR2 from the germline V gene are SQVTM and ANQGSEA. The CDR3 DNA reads TGCAGCGTCGAAGCCCCAGAGGCTGAATCCTACAATGAGCAGTTCTTC. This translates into CSVEAPEAESYNEQFF.